Below are 15 T cell receptor beta chains sequenced from a single sample in a study of blood T cell dynamics during melanoma immunotherapy. TCRdb's copy holds only in-frame clones and misses some; the assay was immunoSEQ multiplex PCR. The sample yields 15,000 or so clones, about 95% seen once. Stated time point: week 3, after first cycle of checkpoint inhibitor. The sample was effector memory CD8+ T cells from blood, taken from a patient treated with checkpoint blockade. These TCRs come from a human donor with melanoma.

CDR3 region: CASSPGTRSDIDTQYF. The CDR3, as DNA: TGTGCCAGCAGTCCAGGGACTAGGTCGGACATTGATACGCAGTATTTT. This chain joins TRBV28 and TRBJ2-3; 8 bases fit TRBD2. J gave up 6 bases and V 5 bases, and 13 bases lay outside the gene matches. The CDR3 spans 16 residues. Germline loops: CDR1 MDHEN, CDR2 SYDVKM.

This chain joins TRBV7-9 and TRBJ2-5; the D gene is possibly TRBD1 (5 bases). This CDR3 region has 13 residues. Germline loops: CDR1 SEHNR, CDR2 FQNEAQ (reference sequence). V was pared by 1 base and J by 5 bases, with 8 bases between. The CDR3 DNA reads as TGTGCCAGCAGCTTAGAGGGGCGGGAGACCCAGTACTTC. It encodes CASSLEGRETQYF.

This clone was counted a single time. V usage is TRBV2 and J usage is TRBJ2-1; D is uncertain. This CDR3 contains 14 residues. The V gene lost 5 bases and the J gene lost 13 bases, with 21 bases spanning the gap. Germline V lookup: CDR1 SNHLY, CDR2 FYNNEI. The CDR3 loop is CASSPTSARGLQFF. The CDR3 coding sequence is TGTGCCAGCAGTCCAACTTCCGCCAGAGGCTTACAGTTCTTC.

V is TRBV23-1 and J is TRBJ2-1; D gene unclear. TRBV23-1 is an ORF, and what it does is uncertain. This CDR3 spans 12 amino acids. V was shortened by 2 bases and J by 6 bases, with 5 bases between the two germline ends. The DNA for the CDR3 is TGCGCCAGCAGTCAAAATATCAATGAGCAGTTCTTC. Translation gives CASSQNINEQFF.

V usage is TRBV15 and J usage is TRBJ2-3; maybe TRBD2 (7 bases). This CDR3 region has 13 residues. V shed 7 bases and J shed 5 bases, with 13 bases lying between them. In germline, CDR1 is LNHNV, CDR2 YYDKDF (reference sequence). The CDR3 loop reads CATKGGGQDTQYF. CDR3 nucleotides: TGTGCCACCAAGGGAGGGGGTCAAGATACGCAGTATTTT.

This chain uses TRBV7-9 with TRBJ2-5; 9 bases are a match to TRBD1. The J call is uncertain, as TRBJ2-7 better fits the DNA end. CDR3 length: 17 amino acids. Germline V gives CDR1 SEHNR, CDR2 FQNEAQ (reference sequence). CDR3: CASSPWGQGSRSYEQYF. The CDR3 DNA sequence: TGTGCCAGCAGCCCCTGGGGACAGGGCTCTCGCTCCTACGAGCAGTACTTC.

The chain recombines TRBV9 with TRBJ2-2; 9 bases are a match to TRBD1. Germline lookup yields CDR1 SGDLS and CDR2 YYNGEE. The CDR3 is made up of 17 amino acids. Trimming cost V 1 base and J 0 bases; bases outside gene matches: 4. The CDR3 sequence: CASSVPRQGANTGELFF. DNA for the CDR3: TGTGCCAGCAGCGTACCGAGACAGGGGGCGAACACCGGGGAGCTGTTTTTT.

The DNA for the CDR3 is TGTGCCAGCATGGGGCAGGGGGCTAACTATGGCTACACCTTC. As protein: CASMGQGANYGYTF. The chain carries TRBV27 and TRBJ1-2, with 7 nucleotides matching TRBD1. This CDR3 is 14 amino acids long. Germline V lookup: CDR1 MNHEY, CDR2 SMNVEV (reference sequence). Unmatched junction bases numbered 5, after V lost 7 bases and J lost 0 bases.

The chain employs TRBV27 and TRBJ2-5; 9 bases match TRBD2. The better agreement between TRBJ2-7 and the DNA end casts doubt on the J call. The V gene's germline CDR1 is MNHEY and CDR2 SMNVEV (reference sequence). This CDR3 has 16 residues. CDR3 sequence reads: CASSLSGLAGPYEQYF. DNA of the CDR3: TGTGCCAGCAGTTTATCTGGGCTAGCGGGGCCCTACGAGCAGTACTTC.

Points on this clone: This sample also contains other DNA sequences that code for the same CDR3. This chain connects TRBV15 to TRBJ1-1, with 8 bases matching TRBD1. V gave up 3 bases and J gave up 6 bases; unmatched junction bases: 6. Germline V gives CDR1 LNHNV, CDR2 YYDKDF (reference sequence). This CDR3 has 14 amino acids. CDR3 residues: CATSRRGQGAEAFF. The CDR3 DNA sequence: TGTGCCACCAGCAGGCGTGGACAGGGCGCTGAAGCTTTCTTT.

The chain couples TRBV11-2 to TRBJ2-7, with 8 bases lining up with TRBD2. Germline CDR1 and CDR2: SGHAT and FQNNGV. There are 14 residues in the CDR3. J was trimmed by 3 bases and V by 4 bases; bases with no gene match: 5. CDR3 residues: CASSSGGGNYEQYF. CDR3 bases: TGTGCCAGCAGCTCGGGGGGGGGAAACTACGAGCAGTACTTC.

The chain joins TRBV6-6 to TRBJ1-4; D gene uncertain. The CDR3 loop spans 13 amino acids. V lost 8 bases, J lost 0 bases, and 7 bases lay in between. Germline-derived CDR1 and CDR2 are MNHNY and SVGAGI (reference sequence). The DNA of the CDR3 is TGTGCCAGCTCCCAGGCAACTAATGAAAAACTGTTTTTT. Translated, it gives CASSQATNEKLFF.

The chain links TRBV7-4 to TRBJ1-4; 12 nucleotides match TRBD1. Losses at the gene ends were 5 bases for V and 4 bases for J; bases not matched to a gene: 11. From germline, CDR1 is SGHVT and CDR2 SQSDAQ. This CDR3 region has 18 residues. The CDR3 DNA sequence: TGTGCCAGCAGCCCCCCCCGGGACAGGGGGCGAGGTAATGAAAAACTGTTTTTT. This encodes CASSPPRDRGRGNEKLFF.

The chain has TRBV2 and TRBJ2-7, with a tentative D call TRBD2 (6 bases). V was clipped by 8 bases and J by 3 bases, with 20 bases between them. Germline V gene lookup returns CDR1 SNHLY and CDR2 FYNNEI. The CDR3 consists of 15 residues. CDR3 bases: TGTGCCAGCGTGGAGGGGAAGACAGCTAACTACGAGCAGTACTTC. Protein sequence: CASVEGKTANYEQYF.

V and J are TRBV6-5 and TRBJ2-2; no definite D call. Trimming removed 2 bases from V and 7 bases from J, with 5 bases in between. This CDR3 has 12 residues. Germline V CDR1 and CDR2: MNHEY, SVGAGI. CDR3 nucleotide sequence: TGTGCCAGCAGTTACAATAGCGGGGAGCTGTTTTTT. Its protein is CASSYNSGELFF.